This passage covers 28 T cell receptor beta chains from one sample sequenced in a study of blood T cell repertoires in COVID-19 (TCRdb year 2020). Receptors were amplified or captured by the immunoSEQ multiplex PCR assay. TCRdb's version of the immuneACCESS table is confined to in-frame rearrangements and falls short of the full clone set. An unresolved V gene accounts for under half of the shortfall where checked; the remainder is of unknown origin. The sample table lists hundreds of thousands of clones, approximately 82% of them with a count of one. The leading ten clones occupy 7% to 10% of the sample. Sequencing used peripheral blood. These receptors came from a woman between 50 and 59 years old with acute or convalescent COVID-19.

The chain carries TRBV7-2 and TRBJ2-7, with TRBD2 matching over 9 bases. The germline V gene encodes CDR1 SGHTA and CDR2 FQGNSA. V shed 6 bases and J 3 bases; nucleotides not matched to a gene: 15. This CDR3 has 17 residues. The CDR3, as DNA: TGTGCCAGCAGTCGCTTAGGACCGCTAGCGGGGAGCTACGAGCAGTACTTC. The encoded protein is CASSRLGPLAGSYEQYF. The whole variable domain, filled in from reference TRBV7-2 and TRBJ2-7, reads GAGVSQSPSNKVTEKGKDVELRCDPISGHTALYWYRQSLGQGLEFLIYFQGNSAPDKSGLPSDRFSAERTGGSVSTLTIQRTQQEDSAVYLCASSRLGPLAGSYEQYFGPGTRLTVT.

The rearrangement links TRBV5-6 to TRBJ2-5; D may be TRBD2 (5 bases). Germline CDR1 and CDR2: SGHDT and YYEEEE. Trimming removed 0 bases from V and 5 bases from J, with 14 bases in between. The CDR3 extends over 15 amino acids. The CDR3 DNA sequence: TGTGCCAGCAGCTTGGATCATCGCAGCGGTGAGACCCAGTACTTC. It codes for CASSLDHRSGETQYF.

The rearrangement joins TRBV2 to TRBJ2-2; TRBD1 matches 10 bases. Germline V lookup: CDR1 SNHLY, CDR2 FYNNEI. V was pared by 7 bases and J by 4 bases, with 6 bases of the junction left unmatched. This CDR3 region has 15 residues. In DNA form, the CDR3 reads TGTGCCAGCACTCTCCGGGACAGGGGCACCGGGGAGCTGTTTTTT. Protein sequence: CASTLRDRGTGELFF.

This chain joins TRBV21-1 and TRBJ1-4; TRBD1, the D gene given by the table, was not confirmed from the DNA. TRBV21-1 is flagged as a pseudogene. The CDR3 runs to 18 residues. The CDR3: CASSKGPPTGENNEKLFF. In DNA, the CDR3 is TGTGCCAGCAGCAAAGGGCCCCCTACAGGGGAGAATAATGAAAAACTGTTTTTT.

The rearrangement links TRBV28 to TRBJ1-2; 11 bases are a match to TRBD1. CDR3 length: 15 amino acids. The V and J ends lost 2 bases and 8 bases, in that order; junction bases with no gene match: 7. The germline CDR1 and CDR2 sequences are MDHEN and SYDVKM. The CDR3 nucleotides are TGTGCCAGCAGTTTAGGGGGACAGGGGGAAAGGGGCTACACCTTC. It specifies CASSLGGQGERGYTF.

V gene TRBV7-2 combines with J gene TRBJ1-1; maybe TRBD1 (6 bases). This CDR3 is built from 14 residues. Trimming stripped 4 bases from V and 0 bases from J, with 9 bases between. Germline V lookup: CDR1 SGHTA, CDR2 FQGNSA. CDR3: CASSSGEMNTEAFF. The CDR3 region has the DNA TGTGCCAGCAGCTCAGGGGAGATGAACACTGAAGCTTTCTTT.

The gene calls are TRBV7-3 and TRBJ2-3; 9 bases are a match to TRBD1. With 3 bases clipped from V and 0 bases from J, the junction kept 4 bases outside the gene matches. The CDR3 has 16 residues. The germline V gene has CDR1 SGHTA and CDR2 FQGTGA. The CDR3 region is CASSFTGTGSTDTQYF. The CDR3 nucleotides are TGTGCCAGCAGCTTCACCGGGACAGGGAGCACAGATACGCAGTATTTT.

Notes on this clone: The junction departs from germline at one end; a sequencing error may be responsible. This sequence joins TRBV15 and TRBJ2-7; TRBD2 might be the D (6 bases). In germline, CDR1 is LNHNV, CDR2 YYDKDF (reference sequence). The CDR3 loop spans 13 amino acids. CDR3 sequence: CATSRPPDGGRLF. CDR3 coding DNA: TGTGCCACCAGCAGACCCCCGGATGGAGGGAGGTTGTTC.

The chain combines TRBV7-2 with TRBJ1-2, with TRBD1 matching 7 bases. Germline values: CDR1 SGHTA, CDR2 FQGNSA. The CDR3 spans 13 residues. The trim removed 6 bases at V and 4 bases at J, leaving 5 bases unmatched. CDR3 bases: TGTGCCAGCAGGCGGGGACAGCTCTATGGCTACACCTTC. Its translation: CASRRGQLYGYTF. The full variable domain, rest sourced from reference TRBV7-2 and TRBJ1-2, is GAGVSQSPSNKVTEKGKDVELRCDPISGHTALYWYRQSLGQGLEFLIYFQGNSAPDKSGLPSDRFSAERTGGSVSTLTIQRTQQEDSAVYLCASRRGQLYGYTFGSGTRLTVV.

The rearrangement uses TRBV19 and TRBJ2-2; TRBD1 agrees at 11 bases. V lost 5 bases, J lost 7 bases, and 6 bases stayed unmatched. CDR3 length: 15 residues. Germline V gene sequence: CDR1 LNHDA, CDR2 SQIVND (reference sequence). The CDR3 reads CASSHRDRGIGELFF. CDR3 nucleotide sequence: TGTGCCAGTAGTCACCGGGACAGGGGGATCGGGGAGCTGTTTTTT. The whole variable domain, filled in from reference TRBV19 and TRBJ2-2, reads DGGITQSPKYLFRKEGQNVTLSCEQNLNHDAMYWYRQDPGQGLRLIYYSQIVNDFQKGDIAEGYSVSREKKESFPLTVTSAQKNPTAFYLCASSHRDRGIGELFFGEGSRLTVL.

The chain uses TRBV7-5 and TRBJ1-2; the table's D call of TRBD1 was not tested on the DNA. TRBV7-5 constitutes a pseudogene. The CDR3 runs 15 residues. The CDR3 here is CARSLPRDKNYGYTF. The CDR3 nucleotides read TGTGCCAGAAGCCTTCCCCGGGACAAAAACTATGGCTACACCTTC.

V usage is TRBV6-5 and J usage is TRBJ1-1, with unresolved D. CDR3 length: 13 residues. V lost 7 bases and J lost 4, with 13 bases in between. Germline-derived CDR1 and CDR2 are MNHEY and SVGAGI. As DNA, the CDR3 is TGTGCCAGCACTCACTATTACACCACTGAAGCTTTCTTT. This encodes CASTHYYTTEAFF.

The V and J genes are TRBV14 and TRBJ2-5; 7 nucleotides line up with TRBD1. The CDR3 extends over 18 amino acids. Germline V lookup: CDR1 SGHDN, CDR2 FVKESK. V lost 2 bases and J lost 0; bases outside the gene matches: 12. The CDR3 loop reads CASSQTTPGTVNQETQYF. The CDR3 nucleotides read TGTGCCAGCAGCCAAACGACCCCCGGGACAGTCAACCAAGAGACCCAGTACTTC.

The chain has TRBV4-2 and TRBJ2-5; 7 nucleotides align to TRBD2. Germline loops: CDR1 LGHNA, CDR2 YNFKEQ. Trimming cost V 4 bases and J 2 bases; bases outside gene matches: 10. This CDR3 is 16 amino acids long. CDR3 sequence: CASSPNLAEIQETQYF. DNA for the CDR3: TGTGCCAGCAGCCCGAACCTAGCGGAGATACAAGAGACCCAGTACTTC.

The chain joins TRBV5-5 to TRBJ1-1; 7 nucleotides align to TRBD1. J gave up 7 bases and V 0 bases, and 9 bases lay outside the gene matches. The CDR3 contains 15 residues. Germline V gives CDR1 SGHKS, CDR2 YYEKEE (reference sequence). The CDR3 DNA reads TGTGCCAGCAGCTTGGGAAACGGAGGGGGCTATGAAGCTTTCTTT. It yields the protein CASSLGNGGGYEAFF.

This clone was observed a handful of times. The chain carries TRBV11-3 and TRBJ1-4, with 10 bases lining up with TRBD1. The germline V gene has CDR1 SGHNT and CDR2 YENEEA. V was pared by 6 bases and J by 5 bases, with 6 bases of the junction left unmatched. CDR3 length: 15 residues. CDR3 DNA: TGTGCCAGCAGTCGGACAGGGGGTAGGAATGAAAAACTGTTTTTT. Protein sequence: CASSRTGGRNEKLFF.

This clone was found a few times. The chain links TRBV28 to TRBJ1-4; TRBD1 aligns across 8 bases. Trimming cost V 5 bases and J 7 bases; bases outside gene matches: 12. The CDR3 consists of 16 residues. CDR1 and CDR2 (germline): MDHEN, SYDVKM. The CDR3 DNA sequence: TGTGCCAGCAGTCCAGTAACAGGGGGTTGGGGTGAAAAACTGTTTTTT. Amino acid sequence: CASSPVTGGWGEKLFF.

V gene TRBV13 combines with J gene TRBJ2-5; TRBD2 is a possible D gene (6 bases). The V and J ends lost 6 bases and 5 bases respectively, with 13 bases between them. Germline loops: CDR1 PRHDT, CDR2 FYEKMQ (reference sequence). CDR3 length: 13 amino acids. CDR3 residues: CASSGGRGETQYF. CDR3 bases: TGTGCCAGCAGTGGGGGACGGGGGGAGACCCAGTACTTC.

This chain joins TRBV5-4 and TRBJ2-7; 11 nucleotides align to TRBD2. This CDR3 has 15 amino acids. J gave up 2 bases and V 4 bases, and 5 bases lay outside the gene matches. Germline CDR1 is SGHNT and CDR2 is YYREEE (reference sequence). CDR3 nucleotides: TGTGCCAGCAGCCCCTCGACTAGCGGGACCTACGAGCAGTACTTC. It yields the protein CASSPSTSGTYEQYF.

This chain joins TRBV27 and TRBJ2-4; D is possibly TRBD1 (5 bases). V lost 0 bases and J 0 bases, leaving 12 bases between the germline ends. This CDR3 has 17 residues. Germline V gene data show CDR1 as MNHEY and CDR2 as SMNVEV (reference sequence). The CDR3 here is CASSLSKGSLAKNIQYF. In DNA form, the CDR3 reads TGTGCCAGCAGTTTATCGAAGGGGTCCCTAGCCAAAAACATTCAGTACTTC.

The CDR3 protein is CAISMDTQETQYF. The CDR3 bases are TGTGCCATCAGTATGGACACTCAAGAGACCCAGTACTTC. The chain has TRBV10-3 and TRBJ2-5; D is perhaps TRBD1 (5 bases). The CDR3 extends over 13 amino acids. In germline, CDR1 is ENHRY, CDR2 SYGVKD. V was pared by 5 bases and J by 2 bases, with 9 bases between.

V usage is TRBV28 and J usage is TRBJ2-1; TRBD1 agrees at 9 bases. The CDR3 contains 15 residues. Germline CDR1 and CDR2: MDHEN and SYDVKM. Trimming removed 6 bases from V and 2 bases from J; junction bases left unmatched: 5. CDR3 DNA sequence: TGTGCCAGCAGGGAGGGACAGGGACCCTACAATGAGCAGTTCTTC. Protein: CASREGQGPYNEQFF.

The gene calls are TRBV9 and TRBJ2-5, with 9 bases lining up with TRBD2. The CDR3 is made up of 17 amino acids. V was pared by 4 bases and J by 7 bases, with 17 bases of the junction left unmatched. Per the germline V gene, CDR1 is SGDLS and CDR2 is YYNGEE. The CDR3 bases are TGTGCCAGCAGCCCCCCTAGGGCTAGCGGGATCGATGGGACCCAGTACTTC. Protein sequence: CASSPPRASGIDGTQYF. Based on the CDR3 plus reference TRBV9 and TRBJ2-5, the full variable domain is DSGVTQTPKHLITATGQRVTLRCSPRSGDLSVYWYQQSLDQGLQFLIQYYNGEERAKGNILERFSAQQFPDLHSELNLSSLELGDSALYFCASSPPRASGIDGTQYFGPGTRLLVL.

J is TRBJ2-1 and V is TRBV9; TRBD1 matches 10 bases. The germline CDR1 and CDR2 sequences are SGDLS and YYNGEE. With V trimmed by 4 bases and J by 6 bases, 7 bases remained unmatched. CDR3 length equals 15 residues. The CDR3 sequence: CASSWDRGPSNEQFF. The CDR3 bases are TGTGCCAGCAGCTGGGACAGGGGTCCCTCCAATGAGCAGTTCTTC.

V gene TRBV5-1 combines with J gene TRBJ1-2; D is uncertain. Trimming left V 2 bases short and J 2 bases short, with 10 bases between. Germline loops: CDR1 SGHRS, CDR2 YFSETQ. This CDR3 contains 14 residues. CDR3 sequence reads: CASSFHPLNYGYTF. The DNA of the CDR3 is TGCGCCAGCAGCTTCCATCCACTAAACTATGGCTACACCTTC.

CDR3 in DNA: TGTGCCATCGGACAGGGGGAACATACCGGGGAGCTGTTTTTT. This translates into CAIGQGEHTGELFF. The chain recombines TRBV10-3 with TRBJ2-2; 10 nucleotides align to TRBD1. Germline trimming cut 8 bases from V and 5 bases from J; bases unmatched to any gene: 5. Germline values: CDR1 ENHRY, CDR2 SYGVKD. CDR3 length: 14 residues.

This rearrangement joins TRBV28 to TRBJ1-5; tentatively, D is TRBD1 (6 bases). This CDR3 has 15 residues. Trimming took 1 base from V and 5 from J, leaving 12 bases between them. Germline V CDR1 and CDR2: MDHEN, SYDVKM. The chain's CDR3 is CASSLFVGAHQPQHF. The CDR3 region has the DNA TGTGCCAGCAGTTTATTTGTGGGGGCACATCAGCCCCAGCATTTT.

The chain links TRBV6-5 to TRBJ2-5; no clear D gene. Germline V lookup: CDR1 MNHEY, CDR2 SVGAGI. CDR3 length equals 13 residues. V was trimmed by 3 bases and J by 2 bases, leaving 7 bases between them. The CDR3 reads CASSYTSQETQYF. The DNA for the CDR3 is TGTGCCAGCAGTTATACTTCTCAAGAGACCCAGTACTTC.